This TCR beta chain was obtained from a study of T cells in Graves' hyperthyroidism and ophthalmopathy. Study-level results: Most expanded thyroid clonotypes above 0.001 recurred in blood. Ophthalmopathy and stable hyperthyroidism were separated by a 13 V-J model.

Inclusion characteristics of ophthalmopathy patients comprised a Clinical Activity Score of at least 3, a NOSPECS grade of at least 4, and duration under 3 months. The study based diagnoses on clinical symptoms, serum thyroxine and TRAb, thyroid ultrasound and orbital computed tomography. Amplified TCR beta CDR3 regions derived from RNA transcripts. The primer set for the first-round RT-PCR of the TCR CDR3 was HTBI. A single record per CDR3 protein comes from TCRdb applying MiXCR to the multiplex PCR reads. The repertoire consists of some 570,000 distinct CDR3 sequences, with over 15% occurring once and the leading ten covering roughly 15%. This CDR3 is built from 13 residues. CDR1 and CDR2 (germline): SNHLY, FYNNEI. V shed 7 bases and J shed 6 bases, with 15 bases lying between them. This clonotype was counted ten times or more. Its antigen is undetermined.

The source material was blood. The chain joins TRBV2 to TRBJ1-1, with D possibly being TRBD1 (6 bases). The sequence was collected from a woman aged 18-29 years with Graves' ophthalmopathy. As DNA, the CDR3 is TGTGCCAGCAAGCCCAACAGGGACGCTGAAGCTTTCTTT. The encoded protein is CASKPNRDAEAFF.